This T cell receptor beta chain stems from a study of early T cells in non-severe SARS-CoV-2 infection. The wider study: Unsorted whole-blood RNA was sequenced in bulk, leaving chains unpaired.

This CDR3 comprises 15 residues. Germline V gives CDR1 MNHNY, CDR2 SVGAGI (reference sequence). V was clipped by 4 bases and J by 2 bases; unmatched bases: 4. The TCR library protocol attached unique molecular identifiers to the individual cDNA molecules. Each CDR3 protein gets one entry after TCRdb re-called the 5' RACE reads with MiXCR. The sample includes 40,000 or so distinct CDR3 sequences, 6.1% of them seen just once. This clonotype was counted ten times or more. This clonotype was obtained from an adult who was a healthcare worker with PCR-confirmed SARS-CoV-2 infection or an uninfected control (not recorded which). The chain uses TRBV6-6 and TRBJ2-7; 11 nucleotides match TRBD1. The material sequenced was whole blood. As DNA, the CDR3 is TGTGCCAGCAGTTCCGGGACAGGGGGAACCTACGAGCAGTACTTC. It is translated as CASSSGTGGTYEQYF.